A single sample is the source of the 20 T cell receptor beta chains below, sequenced in a study of cytomegalovirus exposure and HLA in healthy donors. The primer mix had 60 Vbeta and 13 Jbeta primers. Generated by immunoSEQ multiplex PCR, the TCRdb table keeps only in-frame clones and is missing some. This sample has about 95,000 clones, with 75% to 85% found just once. The sample was PBMCs. The receptor source for this set is a man aged 25-45 years in good health and CMV-seropositive.

This chain connects TRBV11-2 to TRBJ1-2; TRBD1 agrees at 7 bases. J was trimmed by 4 bases and V by 3 bases; bases with no gene match: 8. CDR3 length: 15 residues. CDR1 and CDR2 (germline): SGHAT, FQNNGV. CDR3 residues: CASSFDTGASYGYTF. The CDR3 DNA reads TGTGCCAGCAGCTTTGATACAGGGGCTTCCTATGGCTACACCTTC.

V usage is TRBV6-5 and J usage is TRBJ1-6; TRBD1 aligns across 9 bases. Germline V gene lookup returns CDR1 MNHEY and CDR2 SVGAGI. This CDR3 is 14 amino acids long. J was trimmed by 6 bases and V by 7 bases; bases with no gene match: 4. The CDR3 loop reads CASKQGASNSPLHF. The CDR3 bases are TGTGCCAGCAAACAGGGGGCCTCTAATTCACCCCTCCACTTT.

The genes are TRBV5-5 and TRBJ2-1, with TRBD1 identical over 9 bases. This CDR3 spans 18 amino acids. With 0 bases clipped from V and 2 bases from J, the junction kept 9 bases outside the gene matches. Germline V lookup: CDR1 SGHKS, CDR2 YYEKEE (reference sequence). The CDR3 sequence: CASSLAHRDRVTYNEQFF. The CDR3 DNA is TGTGCCAGCAGCTTGGCTCACCGGGACAGGGTTACCTACAATGAGCAGTTCTTC.

The V and J genes are TRBV18 and TRBJ2-7, with a possible D match to TRBD2 (6 bases). The V gene's germline CDR1 is KGHSH and CDR2 LQKENI. The CDR3 length is 15 residues. V shed 3 bases and J shed 2 bases, with 14 bases lying between them. The CDR3 region has the DNA TGTGCCAGCTCACCCGGAGGGGCACTAACCTACGAGCAGTACTTC. Translated, it gives CASSPGGALTYEQYF.

V and J are TRBV6-6 and TRBJ2-1; D perhaps matches TRBD2 (5 bases). From germline, CDR1 is MNHNY and CDR2 SVGAGI (reference sequence). Trimming cost V 6 bases and J 8 bases, with 11 bases left between them. The CDR3 extends over 12 amino acids. As DNA, the CDR3 is TGTGCCAGCAGAACGCGGGTCGATGAGCAGTTCTTC. Translation: CASRTRVDEQFF.

A single count supports this clone. The chain recombines TRBV5-5 with TRBJ2-3; 8 nucleotides agree with TRBD2. This CDR3 is built from 16 residues. Per germline, CDR1 SGHKS and CDR2 YYEKEE (reference sequence). Trimming took 4 bases from V and 3 from J; bases not matched to a gene: 10. The CDR3 loop reads CASSPAGSGRTDTQYF. As DNA, the CDR3 is TGTGCCAGCAGCCCCGCGGGGAGCGGGAGAACAGATACGCAGTATTTT.

This clone has just a few counts. The chain joins TRBV27 to TRBJ2-7, with TRBD2 as a possible D gene (6 bases). The V gene's germline CDR1 is MNHEY and CDR2 SMNVEV (reference sequence). V shed 0 bases and J shed 2 bases, with 11 bases lying between them. The length of the CDR3 is 15 residues. As DNA, the CDR3 is TGTGCCAGCAGTTTATCCCCCGGGGGAACCTACGAGCAGTACTTC. It encodes CASSLSPGGTYEQYF.

The V and J genes are TRBV5-1 and TRBJ2-6, with 11 nucleotides matching TRBD1. Germline CDR1 is SGHRS and CDR2 is YFSETQ. V shed 4 bases and J 2 bases; nucleotides not matched to a gene: 8. The CDR3 has 18 residues. The CDR3 sequence is CASSAAGQGAPGANVLTF. CDR3 DNA: TGCGCCAGCAGCGCAGCAGGACAGGGGGCGCCTGGGGCCAACGTCCTGACTTTC.

The V gene is TRBV6-5, the J gene TRBJ2-5, with D hard to call. The DNA end lines up better with TRBJ2-7; the J call may be wrong. CDR1 and CDR2 from the germline V gene are MNHEY and SVGAGI. The CDR3 totals 13 residues. The CDR3 is CASSYSILYEQYF. DNA of the CDR3: TGTGCCAGCAGTTACTCGATACTCTACGAGCAGTACTTC.

V usage is TRBV27 and J usage is TRBJ2-1; 10 nucleotides agree with TRBD2. Germline assignment: CDR1 MNHEY and CDR2 SMNVEV (reference sequence). The ends lost 9 bases at V and 8 bases at J; junction bases unmatched: 13. The CDR3 is made up of 15 amino acids. The CDR3 DNA reads TGTGCCAGTCGGAAGCCCGGTAGCGGGAGGTATGAGCAGTTCTTC. It codes for CASRKPGSGRYEQFF.

The chain employs TRBV30 and TRBJ1-2; unclear D gene. There are 12 residues in the CDR3. V lost 0 bases, J lost 8 bases, and 10 bases lay in between. Germline CDR1 and CDR2: GTSNPN and SVGIG (reference sequence). CDR3 protein: CAWSVSGAGYTF. CDR3 DNA: TGTGCCTGGAGTGTATCCGGAGCCGGCTACACCTTC.

This clone was seen a single time. The genes are TRBV7-5 and TRBJ1-2; the D segment call TRBD1 is taken from the table without a DNA check. TRBV7-5 is recorded as a pseudogene. This CDR3 comprises 17 residues. CDR3 region: CARSLEGGRGVPYGYTF. For the CDR3, the DNA is TGTGCCAGAAGCTTAGAAGGGGGCAGGGGCGTCCCCTATGGCTACACCTTC.

The chain uses TRBV10-1 and TRBJ1-1; D unclear. This CDR3 has 12 amino acids. Germline V gene data show CDR1 as WNHNN and CDR2 as SYGVQD (reference sequence). The V and J ends lost 0 bases and 8 bases respectively, with 7 bases between them. CDR3 sequence: CASSESLREAFF. The CDR3 DNA reads as TGCGCCAGCAGTGAGTCGCTCCGGGAAGCTTTCTTT.

The V and J genes are TRBV10-1 and TRBJ2-2, with 7 bases fitting TRBD1. The CDR3 totals 15 residues. Germline values: CDR1 WNHNN, CDR2 SYGVQD (reference sequence). The V and J ends lost 4 bases and 4 bases, in that order; junction bases with no gene match: 6. The CDR3 DNA reads as TGCGCCAGCAGTGGGAGACAGGGATCCACCGGGGAGCTGTTTTTT. Amino acid sequence: CASSGRQGSTGELFF.

On this clone: Other DNA variants within this sample encode the same CDR3. The chain carries TRBV6-4 and TRBJ2-1, with 11 bases identical to TRBD2. The CDR3 covers 16 residues. The germline gives CDR1 MRHNA, CDR2 SNTAGT. The V gene end was trimmed by 6 bases and the J gene end by 4 bases; junction bases not matched to a gene: 8. Written as DNA, the CDR3 is TGTGCCAGCAGCGCGGACGGGACTAGCGGTTACAATGAGCAGTTCTTC. As protein: CASSADGTSGYNEQFF.

V and J are TRBV30 and TRBJ1-4; possible D gene TRBD1, 5 bases. The germline V gene has CDR1 GTSNPN and CDR2 SVGIG (reference sequence). Trimming removed 2 bases from V and 5 bases from J, with 15 bases in between. This CDR3 has 15 residues. The CDR3 loop is CAWSPVDRMNEKLFF. The DNA of the CDR3 is TGTGCCTGGAGTCCCGTTGACAGAATGAATGAAAAACTGTTTTTT. The full variable domain, in which reference TRBV30 and TRBJ1-4 provide the parts outside the CDR3, is SQTIHQWPATLVQPVGSPLSLECTVEGTSNPNLYWYRQAAGRGLQLLFYSVGIGQISSEVPQNLSASRPQDRQFILSSKKLLLSDSGFYLCAWSPVDRMNEKLFFGSGTQLSVL.

V is TRBV5-6 and J is TRBJ2-3; 10 bases are shared with TRBD2. Germline-derived CDR1 and CDR2 are SGHDT and YYEEEE. V shed 4 bases and J 2 bases; nucleotides not matched to a gene: 4. This CDR3 is 15 amino acids long. The CDR3 sequence is CASSTSGRATDTQYF. CDR3 in DNA: TGTGCCAGCAGCACAAGCGGGAGGGCCACAGATACGCAGTATTTT.

The chain's CDR3 is CSVVGLAGRSGQFF. The CDR3, as DNA: TGCAGCGTTGTTGGACTAGCGGGACGGTCGGGGCAGTTCTTC. The chain has TRBV29-1 and TRBJ2-1; 12 bases fit TRBD2. Trimming removed 4 bases from V and 12 bases from J; junction bases left unmatched: 10. The V gene's germline CDR1 is SQVTM and CDR2 ANQGSEA. The CDR3 runs to 14 residues.

The gene calls are TRBV7-9 and TRBJ2-5; TRBD2 matches at 8 bases. The tail of the sequence fits TRBJ2-7 better, so the J call may be wrong. Germline V gene data show CDR1 as SEHNR and CDR2 as FQNEAQ (reference sequence). The CDR3 spans 16 residues. CDR3 loop: CASSPESGRTLYEQYF. The CDR3 DNA reads TGTGCCAGCAGCCCCGAAAGCGGGAGAACCCTCTACGAGCAGTACTTC.

The chain carries TRBV5-1 and TRBJ1-2; 9 bases fit TRBD1. This CDR3 contains 13 residues. The V gene's germline CDR1 is SGHRS and CDR2 YFSETQ. Trimming took 4 bases from V and 6 from J; bases not matched to a gene: 4. CDR3 in DNA: TGCGCCAGCAGCCCCGGGACAGGGAATGGCTACACCTTC. Its protein product is CASSPGTGNGYTF.